The entry below describes one T cell receptor beta chain. The antigen is unknown. Given a much more abundant clone one base away, this may be a read error. The data derive from a study of early T cells in non-severe SARS-CoV-2 infection. Study-wide background: Unsorted whole blood bulk RNA was sequenced, with unpaired chains.

Unique molecular identifiers were affixed to single, distinct cDNA molecules. TCRdb reprocessed the 5' RACE reads with MiXCR, giving one entry per CDR3 protein. The top ten clones hold 5% to 5.5% of a sample with about 48,000 distinct CDR3 sequences, 5.4% of them seen once. Findings and limits, study-wide: Private and CD4 specificities were missed by VDJdb matching, skewed to anti-spike CD8.

The CDR3 totals 15 residues. Looked up from germline, CDR1 is MGHRA and CDR2 is YSYEKL. The V and J ends lost 2 bases and 3 bases respectively, with 14 bases between them. The sequence derives from an adult who was a healthcare worker with PCR-confirmed SARS-CoV-2 infection or an uninfected control (not recorded which). This material consisted of whole blood, taken at baseline. The gene calls are TRBV4-1 and TRBJ2-7; D gene ambiguous. The CDR3 region has the DNA TGCGCCAGCAGCCAATTCCAACATGGGTTCTACGAGCAGTACTTC. It encodes CASSQFQHGFYEQYF.